One T cell receptor beta chain is described in this entry. Antigen unknown. V was clipped by 3 bases and J by 8 bases; unmatched bases: 9. From germline, CDR1 is SQVTM and CDR2 ANQGSEA. There are 15 residues in the CDR3. The record originates from a study of OX40 agonist ivuxolimab in advanced cancers. This table comes from immunoSEQ multiplex PCR, and its TCRdb copy is limited to in-frame clones, with some not included. The data show about 110,000 clones, more than 85% seen once. Overall study findings and caveats: More expanded clones were found, on average, in CD8+ than in CD4+ T cells.

The TCR originated in an adult with an advanced solid tumor such as melanoma, head and neck, liver or kidney cancer. The sequencing used CD4+ or CD8+ T cells sorted from blood, collected in a trial of the OX40 agonist ivuxolimab. The rearrangement uses TRBV29-1 and TRBJ2-1; 11 nucleotides match TRBD2. CDR3 protein: CSVDGTSGRSHEQFF. Written as DNA, the CDR3 is TGCAGCGTTGATGGTACTAGCGGGAGATCGCATGAGCAGTTCTTC.